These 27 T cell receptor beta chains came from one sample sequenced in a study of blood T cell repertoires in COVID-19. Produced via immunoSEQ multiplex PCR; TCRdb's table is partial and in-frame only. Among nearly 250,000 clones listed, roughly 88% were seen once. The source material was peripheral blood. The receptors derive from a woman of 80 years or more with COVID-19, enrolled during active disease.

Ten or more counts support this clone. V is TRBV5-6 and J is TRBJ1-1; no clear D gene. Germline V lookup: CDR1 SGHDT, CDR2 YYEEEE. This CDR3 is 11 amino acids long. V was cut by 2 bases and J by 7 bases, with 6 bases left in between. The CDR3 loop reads CASSFANEAFF. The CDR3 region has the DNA TGTGCCAGCAGCTTTGCTAATGAAGCTTTCTTT.

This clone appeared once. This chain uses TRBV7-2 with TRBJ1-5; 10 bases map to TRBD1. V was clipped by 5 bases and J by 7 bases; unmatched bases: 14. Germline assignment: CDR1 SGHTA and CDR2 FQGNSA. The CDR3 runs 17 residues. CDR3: CASSDRGRGGDYQPQHF. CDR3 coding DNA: TGTGCCAGCAGCGACAGGGGGCGCGGCGGGGACTACCAGCCCCAGCATTTT.

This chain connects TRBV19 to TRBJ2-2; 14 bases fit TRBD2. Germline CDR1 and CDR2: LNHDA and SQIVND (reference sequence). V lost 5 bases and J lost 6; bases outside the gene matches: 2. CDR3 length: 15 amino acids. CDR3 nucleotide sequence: TGTGCCAGTAGTGTGACTAGCGGGGGGGCCGGGGAGCTGTTTTTT. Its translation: CASSVTSGGAGELFF.

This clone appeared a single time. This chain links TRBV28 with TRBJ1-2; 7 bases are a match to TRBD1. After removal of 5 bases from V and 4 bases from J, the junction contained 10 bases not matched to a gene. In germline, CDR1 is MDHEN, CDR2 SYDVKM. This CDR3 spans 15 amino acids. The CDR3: CASSPAGTEAYGYTF. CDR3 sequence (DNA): TGTGCCAGCAGTCCCGCCGGGACAGAGGCCTATGGCTACACCTTC.

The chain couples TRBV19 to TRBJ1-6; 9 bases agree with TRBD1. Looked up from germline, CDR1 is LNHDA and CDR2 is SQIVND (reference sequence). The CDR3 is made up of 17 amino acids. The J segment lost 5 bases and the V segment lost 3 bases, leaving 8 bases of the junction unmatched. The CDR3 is CASSIGTGRSDNSPLHF. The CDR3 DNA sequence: TGTGCCAGTAGTATTGGGACAGGGCGGAGTGATAATTCACCCCTCCACTTT. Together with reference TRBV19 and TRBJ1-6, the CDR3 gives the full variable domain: DGGITQSPKYLFRKEGQNVTLSCEQNLNHDAMYWYRQDPGQGLRLIYYSQIVNDFQKGDIAEGYSVSREKKESFPLTVTSAQKNPTAFYLCASSIGTGRSDNSPLHFGNGTRLTVT.

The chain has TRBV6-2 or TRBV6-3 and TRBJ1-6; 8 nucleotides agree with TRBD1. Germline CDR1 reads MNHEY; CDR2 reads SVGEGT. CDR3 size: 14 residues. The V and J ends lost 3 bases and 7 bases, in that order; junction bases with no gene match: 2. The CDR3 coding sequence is TGTGCCAGCAGTTATGGACAGGGCAATTCACCCCTCCACTTT. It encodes CASSYGQGNSPLHF.

In DNA, the CDR3 is TGTGCCAGCAGCTTCTCACCGACAGCCGGTAATGAAAAACTGTTTTTT. It encodes CASSFSPTAGNEKLFF. The chain carries TRBV7-9 and TRBJ1-4; a weak D match, TRBD1 (5 bases). Trimming shortened V by 3 bases and J by 4 bases, and 15 bases separated the two germline ends. Germline CDR1 is SEHNR and CDR2 is FQNEAQ (reference sequence). The CDR3 sequence is 16 residues long.

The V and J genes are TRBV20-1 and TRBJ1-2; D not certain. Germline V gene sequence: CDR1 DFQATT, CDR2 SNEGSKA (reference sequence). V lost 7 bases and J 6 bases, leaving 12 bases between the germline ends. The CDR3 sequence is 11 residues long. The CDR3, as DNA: TGCAGTGTCAAAGGGAGGCATGGCTACACCTTC. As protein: CSVKGRHGYTF.

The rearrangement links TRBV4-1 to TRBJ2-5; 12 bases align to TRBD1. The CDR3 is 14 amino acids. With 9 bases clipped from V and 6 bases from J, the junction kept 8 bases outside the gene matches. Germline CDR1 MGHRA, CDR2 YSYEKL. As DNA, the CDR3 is TGCGCCAGTGACCCGGGACAGGGGGCAAAGACCCAGTACTTC. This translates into CASDPGQGAKTQYF.

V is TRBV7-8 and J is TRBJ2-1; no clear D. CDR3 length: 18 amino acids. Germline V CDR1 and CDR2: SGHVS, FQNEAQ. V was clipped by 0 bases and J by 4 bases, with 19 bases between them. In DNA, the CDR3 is TGTGCCAGCAGCTTAGCGCCCGGGTACGAACTCTCATACAATGAGCAGTTCTTC. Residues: CASSLAPGYELSYNEQFF.

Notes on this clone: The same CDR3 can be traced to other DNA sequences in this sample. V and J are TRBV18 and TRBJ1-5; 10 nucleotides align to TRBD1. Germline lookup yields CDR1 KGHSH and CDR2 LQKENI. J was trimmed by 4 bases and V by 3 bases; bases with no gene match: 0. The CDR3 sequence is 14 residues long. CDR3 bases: TGTGCCAGCTCACCGGGACAGGGGAATCAGCCCCAGCATTTT. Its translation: CASSPGQGNQPQHF.

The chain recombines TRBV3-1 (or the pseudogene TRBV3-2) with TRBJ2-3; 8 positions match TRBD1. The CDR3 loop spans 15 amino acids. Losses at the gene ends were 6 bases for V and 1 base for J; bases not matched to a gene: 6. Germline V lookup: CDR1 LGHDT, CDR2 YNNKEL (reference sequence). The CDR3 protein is CASRLGQGRTDTQYF. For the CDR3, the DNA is TGTGCCAGCAGGCTCGGACAGGGCCGCACAGATACGCAGTATTTT.

The CDR3 DNA is TGTGCCAGCAGTTACACCCTCGGGGAGGGGCACACCATATATTTT. Its protein is CASSYTLGEGHTIYF. This chain connects TRBV6-5 to TRBJ1-3; TRBD1 might be the D (5 bases). This CDR3 has 15 residues. Trimming shortened V by 2 bases and J by 8 bases, and 16 bases separated the two germline ends. Germline values: CDR1 MNHEY, CDR2 SVGAGI.

The CDR3 sequence is CASSVSVDYSYNEQFF. CDR3 nucleotides: TGTGCCAGCAGCGTAAGTGTGGACTATTCCTACAATGAGCAGTTCTTC. The rearrangement joins TRBV9 to TRBJ2-1; weak D call: TRBD2 (6 bases). Germline CDR1 SGDLS, CDR2 YYNGEE. This CDR3 is built from 16 residues. V dropped 1 base and J dropped 1 base, with 12 bases sitting between them.

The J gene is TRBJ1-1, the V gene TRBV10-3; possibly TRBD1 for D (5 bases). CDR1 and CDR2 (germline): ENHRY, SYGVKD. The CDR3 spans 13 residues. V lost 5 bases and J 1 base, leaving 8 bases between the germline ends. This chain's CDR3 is CAISLQENTEAFF. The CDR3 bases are TGTGCCATCAGTCTACAGGAGAACACTGAAGCTTTCTTT.

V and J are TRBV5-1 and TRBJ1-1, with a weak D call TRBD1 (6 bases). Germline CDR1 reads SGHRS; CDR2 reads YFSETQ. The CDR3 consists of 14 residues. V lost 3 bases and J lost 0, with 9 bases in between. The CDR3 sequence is CASSSDRMNTEAFF. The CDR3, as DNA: TGCGCCAGCAGCTCTGACAGGATGAACACTGAAGCTTTCTTT.

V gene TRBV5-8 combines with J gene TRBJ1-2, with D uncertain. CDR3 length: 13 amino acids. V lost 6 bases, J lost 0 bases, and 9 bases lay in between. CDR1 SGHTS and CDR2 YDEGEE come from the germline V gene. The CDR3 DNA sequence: TGTGCCAGCACCCGTAACACTAACTATGGCTACACCTTC. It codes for CASTRNTNYGYTF.

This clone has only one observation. The CDR3 DNA reads TGCGCCAGCAGCTTGGAGGCAGGGAACACCGGGGAGCTGTTTTTT. It yields the protein CASSLEAGNTGELFF. The chain links TRBV5-1 to TRBJ2-2, with D unclear. Trimming took off 0 bases at V and 1 base at J, with 7 bases between the two ends. In germline, CDR1 is SGHRS, CDR2 YFSETQ. The CDR3 has 15 residues.

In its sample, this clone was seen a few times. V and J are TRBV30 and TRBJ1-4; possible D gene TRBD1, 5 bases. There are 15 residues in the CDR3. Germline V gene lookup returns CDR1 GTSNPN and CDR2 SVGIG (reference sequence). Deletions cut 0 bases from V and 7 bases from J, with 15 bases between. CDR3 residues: CAWSVEAGRSEKLFF. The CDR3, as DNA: TGTGCCTGGAGTGTAGAGGCAGGGCGTAGTGAAAAACTGTTTTTT. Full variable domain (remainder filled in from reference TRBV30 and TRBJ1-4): SQTIHQWPATLVQPVGSPLSLECTVEGTSNPNLYWYRQAAGRGLQLLFYSVGIGQISSEVPQNLSASRPQDRQFILSSKKLLLSDSGFYLCAWSVEAGRSEKLFFGSGTQLSVL.

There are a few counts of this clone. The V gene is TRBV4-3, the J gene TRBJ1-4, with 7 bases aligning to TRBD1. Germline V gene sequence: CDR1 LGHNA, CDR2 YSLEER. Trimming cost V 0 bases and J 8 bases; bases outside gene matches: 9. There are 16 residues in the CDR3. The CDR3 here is CASSQDYRQGEEKLFF. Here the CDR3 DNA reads TGCGCCAGCAGCCAAGATTATAGACAGGGAGAGGAAAAACTGTTTTTT.

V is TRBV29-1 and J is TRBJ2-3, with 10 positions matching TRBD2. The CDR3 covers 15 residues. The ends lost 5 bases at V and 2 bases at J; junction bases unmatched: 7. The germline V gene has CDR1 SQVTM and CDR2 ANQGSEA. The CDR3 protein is CSVRGSGGSTDTQYF. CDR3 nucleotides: TGCAGCGTTAGAGGTAGCGGGGGGTCCACAGATACGCAGTATTTT.

CDR3: CASSLQGGNTEAFF. The CDR3 DNA sequence: TGTGCCAGCAGCCTACAGGGTGGGAACACTGAAGCTTTCTTT. The genes are TRBV2 and TRBJ1-1; maybe TRBD1 (6 bases). In germline, CDR1 is SNHLY, CDR2 FYNNEI. V dropped 6 bases and J dropped 1 base, with 12 bases sitting between them. The CDR3 sequence is 14 residues long.

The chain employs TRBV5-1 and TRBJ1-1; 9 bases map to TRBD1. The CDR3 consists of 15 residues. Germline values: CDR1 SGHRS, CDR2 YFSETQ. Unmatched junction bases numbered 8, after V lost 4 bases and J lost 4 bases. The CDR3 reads CASSGGTGLGTEAFF. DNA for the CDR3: TGCGCCAGCAGCGGCGGGACAGGGCTAGGCACTGAAGCTTTCTTT.

CDR3 DNA sequence: TGTGCCAGCAGCTTAGGAGGCAGGCCGGGGAATGAGCAGTTCTTC. It encodes CASSLGGRPGNEQFF. The J gene is TRBJ2-1, the V gene TRBV7-6; D possibly corresponds to TRBD2 (5 bases). This CDR3 region has 15 residues. Trimming cost V 1 base and J 7 bases, with 14 bases left between them. Germline CDR1 is SGHVS and CDR2 is FNYEAQ.

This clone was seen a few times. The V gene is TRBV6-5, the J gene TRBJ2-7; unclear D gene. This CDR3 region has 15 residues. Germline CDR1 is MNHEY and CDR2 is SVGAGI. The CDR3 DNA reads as TGTGCCAGCAGTCACTCCCTGGCGGCCTCGTACGAGCAGTACGTC. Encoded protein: CASSHSLAASYEQYV.

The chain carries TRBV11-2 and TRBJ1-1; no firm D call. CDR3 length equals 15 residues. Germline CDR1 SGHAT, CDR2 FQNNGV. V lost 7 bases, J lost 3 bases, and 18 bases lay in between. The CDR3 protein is CASTRRGGIDTEAFF. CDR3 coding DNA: TGTGCCAGCACCCGCCGGGGTGGGATTGACACTGAAGCTTTCTTT. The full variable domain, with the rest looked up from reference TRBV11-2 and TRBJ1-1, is EAGVAQSPRYKIIEKRQSVAFWCNPISGHATLYWYQQILGQGPKLLIQFQNNGVVDDSQLPKDRFSAERLKGVDSTLKIQPAKLEDSAVYLCASTRRGGIDTEAFFGQGTRLTVV.

CDR3 protein: CASSPTGGPSYEQYV. The CDR3 coding sequence is TGCGCCAGCAGCCCGACAGGAGGCCCTTCCTACGAGCAGTACGTC. This sequence joins TRBV5-1 and TRBJ2-7; TRBD1 might be the D (6 bases). Germline CDR1 is SGHRS and CDR2 is YFSETQ. With 4 bases removed from V and 1 base from J, the gap between germline ends came to 15 bases. The CDR3 totals 15 residues.